The entry that follows covers one T cell receptor beta chain sequence. The J segment lost 5 bases and the V segment lost 5 bases, leaving 14 bases of the junction unmatched. Germline V gene lookup returns CDR1 SGHVS and CDR2 FNYEAQ. This CDR3 is built from 16 residues. Profiling relied on immunoSEQ multiplex PCR, and the TCRdb table lists in-frame clones only, not all of them. The sample contains 15,000 to 20,000 clones, 81% of which appear only once. This sample is part of a study of ipilimumab plus nivolumab after autologous stem cell transplantation. Study context: Patients received a median of roughly 5 ipilimumab and about 8 nivolumab doses. Both relapsed and primary refractory DLBCL were included.

The chain recombines TRBV7-6 with TRBJ2-7; 8 bases map to TRBD1. This specimen was PBMCs, taken in a trial of ipilimumab plus nivolumab as post-transplant consolidation. This clonotype originated in a male donor with diffuse large B-cell lymphoma. Written as DNA, the CDR3 is TGTGCCAGCAGCCCCCGGGGAGGACAGGGATACCACGAGCAGTACTTC. Residues: CASSPRGGQGYHEQYF.